This T cell receptor beta chain stems from a study of blood T cells in healthy people across ages. About the study: About one barcoded beta molecule per two T cells came from capture by template switching.

A second PCR, run for roughly 7 to 12 cycles, used a sample-barcoded 5' primer plus a J-beta primer mix. TCRdb ran MiXCR on the 5' RACE reads and lists one entry per CDR3 protein. The sample includes more than 650,000 distinct CDR3 sequences, roughly 24% of them seen just once. Germline V gene data show CDR1 as MRHNA and CDR2 as SNTAGT. J lost 6 bases, V lost 8 bases, and 7 bases had no gene match. This CDR3 comprises 13 residues. Separately, the same data were catalogued under a study of T cells of mothers and their children.

The receptor was isolated from a boy between 5 and 17 years old in good health. Sequencing was done on a sample of blood. The chain links TRBV6-4 to TRBJ2-1; 7 nucleotides match TRBD2. In DNA form, the CDR3 reads TGTGCCAGCGGGACGGGGAGGGGCAATGAGCAGTTCTTC. Amino acids: CASGTGRGNEQFF.